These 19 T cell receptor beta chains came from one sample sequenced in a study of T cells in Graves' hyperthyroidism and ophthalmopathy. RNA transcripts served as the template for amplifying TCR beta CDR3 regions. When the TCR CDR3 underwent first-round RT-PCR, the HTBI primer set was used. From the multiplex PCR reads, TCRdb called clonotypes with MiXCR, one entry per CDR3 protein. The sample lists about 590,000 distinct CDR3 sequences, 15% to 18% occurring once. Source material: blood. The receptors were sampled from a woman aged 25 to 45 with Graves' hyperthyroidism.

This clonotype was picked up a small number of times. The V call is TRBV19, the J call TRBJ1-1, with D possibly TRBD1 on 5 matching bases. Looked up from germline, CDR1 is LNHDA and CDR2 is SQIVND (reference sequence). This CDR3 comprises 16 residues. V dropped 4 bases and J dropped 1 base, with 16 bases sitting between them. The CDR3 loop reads CASSTTPGQGNTEAFF. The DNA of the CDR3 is TGTGCCAGTAGTACTACTCCCGGGCAGGGGAACACTGAAGCTTTCTTT.

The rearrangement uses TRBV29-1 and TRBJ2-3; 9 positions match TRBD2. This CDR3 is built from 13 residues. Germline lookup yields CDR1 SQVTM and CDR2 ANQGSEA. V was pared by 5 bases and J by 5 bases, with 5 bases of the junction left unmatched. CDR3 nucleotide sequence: TGCAGCGTTTTAGCGGGAGCCATAGATACGCAGTATTTT. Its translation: CSVLAGAIDTQYF.

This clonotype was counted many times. The CDR3 DNA sequence: TGCAGTGCTAACGGGTACAGGGGGCGAGAGGAGACCCAGTACTTC. Its translation is CSANGYRGREETQYF. This chain links TRBV20-1 with TRBJ2-5; 9 bases are shared with TRBD1. The CDR3 spans 15 residues. V lost 4 bases, J lost 5 bases, and 11 bases stayed unmatched. Germline loops: CDR1 DFQATT, CDR2 SNEGSKA (reference sequence).

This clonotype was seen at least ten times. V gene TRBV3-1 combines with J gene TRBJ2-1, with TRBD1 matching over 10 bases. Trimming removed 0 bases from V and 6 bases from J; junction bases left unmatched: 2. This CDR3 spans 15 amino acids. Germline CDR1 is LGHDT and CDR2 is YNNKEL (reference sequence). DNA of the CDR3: TGTGCCAGCAGCCAAGAGGGACAGGGGTCCAATGAGCAGTTCTTC. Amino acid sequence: CASSQEGQGSNEQFF.

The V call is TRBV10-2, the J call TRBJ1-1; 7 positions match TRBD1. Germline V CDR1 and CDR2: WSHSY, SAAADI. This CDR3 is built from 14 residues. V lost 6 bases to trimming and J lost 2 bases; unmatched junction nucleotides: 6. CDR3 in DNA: TGCGCCAGCAGATCCGGGACAGAAAACACTGAAGCTTTCTTT. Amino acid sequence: CASRSGTENTEAFF.

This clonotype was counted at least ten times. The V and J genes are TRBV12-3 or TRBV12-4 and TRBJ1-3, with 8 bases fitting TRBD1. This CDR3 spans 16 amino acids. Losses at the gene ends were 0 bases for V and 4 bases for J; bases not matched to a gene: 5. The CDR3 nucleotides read TGTGCCAGCAGTTTAGCTTACAGGGGGGTCGGAAACACCATATATTTT. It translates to CASSLAYRGVGNTIYF.

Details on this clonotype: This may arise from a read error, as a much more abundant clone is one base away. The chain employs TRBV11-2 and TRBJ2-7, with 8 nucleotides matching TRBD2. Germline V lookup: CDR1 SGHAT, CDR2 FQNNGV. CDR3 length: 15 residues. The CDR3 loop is CASSYQGLAHYVQYF. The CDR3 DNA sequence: TGTGCCAGCAGCTACCAAGGACTAGCCCACTACGTGCAGTACTTC.

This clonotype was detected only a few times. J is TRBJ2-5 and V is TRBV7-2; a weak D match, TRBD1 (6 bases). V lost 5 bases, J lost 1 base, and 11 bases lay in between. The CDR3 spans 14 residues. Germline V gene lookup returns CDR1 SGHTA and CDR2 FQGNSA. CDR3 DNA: TGTGCCAGCAGCCAAACAGGGCCCCAAGAGACCCAGTACTTC. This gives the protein CASSQTGPQETQYF.

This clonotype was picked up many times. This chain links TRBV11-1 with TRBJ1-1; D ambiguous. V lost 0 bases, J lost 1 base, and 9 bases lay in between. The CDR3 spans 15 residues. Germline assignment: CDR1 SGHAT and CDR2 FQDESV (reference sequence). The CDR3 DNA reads TGTGCCAGCAGCTTAGCTAGGAGGGCGAACACTGAAGCTTTCTTT. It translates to CASSLARRANTEAFF.

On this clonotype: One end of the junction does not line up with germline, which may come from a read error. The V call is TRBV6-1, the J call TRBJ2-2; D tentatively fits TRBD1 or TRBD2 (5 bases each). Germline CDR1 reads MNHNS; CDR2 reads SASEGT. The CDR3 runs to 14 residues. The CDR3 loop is CAGSSGAGAGELFF. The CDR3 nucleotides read TGTGCCGGCAGCTCCGGGGCTGGCGCCGGGGAGCTGTTTTTT.

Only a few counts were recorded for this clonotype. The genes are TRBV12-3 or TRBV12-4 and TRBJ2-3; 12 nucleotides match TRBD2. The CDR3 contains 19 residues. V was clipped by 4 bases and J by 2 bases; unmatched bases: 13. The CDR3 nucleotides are TGTGCCAGCAGTTACGCTTCGCTGACTAGCGGGAGAAACACAGATACGCAGTATTTT. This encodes CASSYASLTSGRNTDTQYF.

DNA for the CDR3: TGTGCCAGCAGTGAGGGACAGGGGGCGAAAACTGAAGCTTTCTTT. It specifies CASSEGQGAKTEAFF. J is TRBJ1-1 and V is TRBV6-1; 12 bases line up with TRBD1. Germline V gene data show CDR1 as MNHNS and CDR2 as SASEGT. The CDR3 covers 15 residues. Trimming cost V 3 bases and J 5 bases; bases outside gene matches: 4.

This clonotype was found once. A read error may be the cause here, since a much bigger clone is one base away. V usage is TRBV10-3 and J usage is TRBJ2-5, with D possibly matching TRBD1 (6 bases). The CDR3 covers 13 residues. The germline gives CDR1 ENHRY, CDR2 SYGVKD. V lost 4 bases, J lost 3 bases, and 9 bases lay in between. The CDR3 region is CAISGRDKETQYF. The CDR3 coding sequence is TGTGCCATCAGTGGTCGGGACAAAGAGACCCAGTACTTC.

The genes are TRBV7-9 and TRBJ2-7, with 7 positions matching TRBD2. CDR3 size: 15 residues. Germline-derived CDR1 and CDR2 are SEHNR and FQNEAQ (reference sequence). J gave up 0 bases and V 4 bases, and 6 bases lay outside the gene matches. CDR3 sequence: CASSYWGGSSYEQYF. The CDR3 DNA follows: TGTGCCAGCAGCTACTGGGGCGGGAGCTCCTACGAGCAGTACTTC.

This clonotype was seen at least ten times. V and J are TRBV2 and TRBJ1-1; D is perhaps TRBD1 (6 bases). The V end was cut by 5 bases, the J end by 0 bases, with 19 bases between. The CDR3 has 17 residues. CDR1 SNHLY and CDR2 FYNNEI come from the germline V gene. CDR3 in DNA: TGTGCCAGCAGTTACCTCCTGGGGGGGCCTATGAACACTGAAGCTTTCTTT. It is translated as CASSYLLGGPMNTEAFF.

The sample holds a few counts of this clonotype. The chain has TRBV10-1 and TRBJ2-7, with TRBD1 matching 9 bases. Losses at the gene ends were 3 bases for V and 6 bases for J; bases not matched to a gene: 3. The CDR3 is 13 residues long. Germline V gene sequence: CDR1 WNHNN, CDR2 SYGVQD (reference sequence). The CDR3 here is CASSDGQGIEQYF. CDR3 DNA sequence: TGCGCCAGCAGTGACGGACAGGGGATCGAGCAGTACTTC.

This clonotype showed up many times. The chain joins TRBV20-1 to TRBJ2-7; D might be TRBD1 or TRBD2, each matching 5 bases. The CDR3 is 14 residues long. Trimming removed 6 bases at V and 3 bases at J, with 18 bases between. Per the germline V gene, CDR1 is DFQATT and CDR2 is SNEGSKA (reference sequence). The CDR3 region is CSANRRGLFYEQYF. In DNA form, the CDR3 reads TGCAGTGCCAACAGGCGTGGACTGTTCTACGAGCAGTACTTC.

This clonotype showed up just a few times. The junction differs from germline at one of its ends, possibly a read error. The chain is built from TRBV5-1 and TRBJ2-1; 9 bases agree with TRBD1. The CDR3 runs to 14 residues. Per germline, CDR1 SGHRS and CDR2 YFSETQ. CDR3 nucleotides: TGCGCCAGCAGCCGAGGGACAGGGTACAATGGGCAGTTCTTC. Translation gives CASSRGTGYNGQFF.

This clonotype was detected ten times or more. This CDR3 reads CASSHGTKNTEAFF. The DNA of the CDR3 is TGTGCCAGCAGCCACGGAACGAAAAACACTGAAGCTTTCTTT. The rearrangement links TRBV12-3 or TRBV12-4 to TRBJ1-1; D is ambiguous. V was cut by 6 bases and J by 2 bases, with 13 bases left in between. The CDR3 totals 14 residues.